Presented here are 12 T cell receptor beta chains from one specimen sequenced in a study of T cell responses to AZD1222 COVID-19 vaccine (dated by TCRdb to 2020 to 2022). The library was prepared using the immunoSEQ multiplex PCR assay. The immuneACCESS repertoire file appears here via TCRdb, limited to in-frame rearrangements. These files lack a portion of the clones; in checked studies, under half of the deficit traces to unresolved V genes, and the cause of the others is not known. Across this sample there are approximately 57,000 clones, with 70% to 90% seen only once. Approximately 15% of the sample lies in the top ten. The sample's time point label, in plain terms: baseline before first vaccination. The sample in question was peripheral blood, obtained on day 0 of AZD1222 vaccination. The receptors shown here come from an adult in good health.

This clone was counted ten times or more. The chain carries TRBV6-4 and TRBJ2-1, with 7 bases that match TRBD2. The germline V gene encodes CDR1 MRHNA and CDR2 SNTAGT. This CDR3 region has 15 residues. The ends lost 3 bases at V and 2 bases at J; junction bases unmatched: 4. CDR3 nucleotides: TGTGCCAGCAGTGAGGGGAGCGGGACCTACAATGAGCAGTTCTTC. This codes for CASSEGSGTYNEQFF.

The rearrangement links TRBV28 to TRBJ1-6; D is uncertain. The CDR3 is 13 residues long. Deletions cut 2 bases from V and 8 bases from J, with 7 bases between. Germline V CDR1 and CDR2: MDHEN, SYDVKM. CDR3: CASSLTPDSPLHF. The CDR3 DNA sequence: TGTGCCAGCAGTTTAACCCCAGATTCACCCCTCCACTTT.

The CDR3 DNA reads as TGTGCCAGCAGATTAACCGGGAACAATGAGCAGTTCTTC. It codes for CASRLTGNNEQFF. This chain joins TRBV7-9 and TRBJ2-1, with D perhaps matching TRBD2 (5 bases). The CDR3 has 13 residues. Trimming pared 6 bases from V and 5 bases from J, leaving 11 bases between. Germline V gene data show CDR1 as SEHNR and CDR2 as FQNEAQ (reference sequence). The full variable domain, rest sourced from reference TRBV7-9 and TRBJ2-1, is DTGVSQNPRHKITKRGQNVTFRCDPISEHNRLYWYRQTLGQGPEFLTYFQNEAQLEKSRLLSDRFSAERPKGSFSTLEIQRTEQGDSAMYLCASRLTGNNEQFFGPGTRLTVL.

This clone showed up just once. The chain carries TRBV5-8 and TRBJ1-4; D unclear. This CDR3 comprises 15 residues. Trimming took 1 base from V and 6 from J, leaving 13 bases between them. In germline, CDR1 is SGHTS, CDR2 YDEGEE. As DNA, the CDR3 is TGTGCCAGCAGCTTGAGCTTCGGCCCTTATGAAAAACTGTTTTTT. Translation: CASSLSFGPYEKLFF.

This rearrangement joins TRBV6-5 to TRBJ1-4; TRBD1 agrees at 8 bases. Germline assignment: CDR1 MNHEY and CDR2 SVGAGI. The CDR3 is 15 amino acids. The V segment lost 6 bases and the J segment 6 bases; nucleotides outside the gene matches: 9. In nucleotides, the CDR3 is TGTGCCAGCAGCCAGACAGGGGCGGGGGATGAAAAACTGTTTTTT. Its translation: CASSQTGAGDEKLFF.

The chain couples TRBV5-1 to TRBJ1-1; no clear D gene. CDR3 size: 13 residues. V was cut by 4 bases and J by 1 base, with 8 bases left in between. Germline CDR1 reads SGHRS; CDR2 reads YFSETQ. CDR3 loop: CASSNTENTEAFF. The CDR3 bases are TGCGCCAGCAGCAACACAGAGAACACTGAAGCTTTCTTT.

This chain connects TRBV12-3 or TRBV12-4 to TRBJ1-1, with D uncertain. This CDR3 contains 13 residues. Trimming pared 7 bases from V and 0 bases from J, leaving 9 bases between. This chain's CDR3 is CASILSMNTEAFF. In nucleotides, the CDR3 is TGTGCCAGCATCTTGTCCATGAACACTGAAGCTTTCTTT.

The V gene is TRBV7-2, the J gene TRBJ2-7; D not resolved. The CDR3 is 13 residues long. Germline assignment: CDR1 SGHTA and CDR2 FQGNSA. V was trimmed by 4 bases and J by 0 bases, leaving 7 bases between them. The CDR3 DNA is TGTGCCAGCAGCTGGACCAGCTCCTACGAGCAGTACTTC. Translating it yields CASSWTSSYEQYF.

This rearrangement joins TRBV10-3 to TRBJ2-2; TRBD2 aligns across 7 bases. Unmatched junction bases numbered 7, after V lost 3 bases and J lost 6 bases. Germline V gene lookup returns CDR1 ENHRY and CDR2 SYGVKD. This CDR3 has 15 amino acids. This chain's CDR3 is CAISDAKRDAGELFF. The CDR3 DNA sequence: TGTGCCATCAGTGACGCGAAGCGGGATGCCGGGGAGCTGTTTTTT.

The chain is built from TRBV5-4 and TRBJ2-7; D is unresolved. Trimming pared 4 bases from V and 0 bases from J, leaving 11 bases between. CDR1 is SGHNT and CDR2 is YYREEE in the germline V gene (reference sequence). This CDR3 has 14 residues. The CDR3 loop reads CASSPTYSSYEQYF. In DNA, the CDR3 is TGTGCCAGCAGCCCGACTTATAGCTCCTACGAGCAGTACTTC.

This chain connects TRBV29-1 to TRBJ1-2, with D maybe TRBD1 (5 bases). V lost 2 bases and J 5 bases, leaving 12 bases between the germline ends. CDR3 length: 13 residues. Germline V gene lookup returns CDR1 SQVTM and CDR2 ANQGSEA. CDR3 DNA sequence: TGCAGCGTTGAATTTACAGGATCATATGGCTACACCTTC. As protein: CSVEFTGSYGYTF.

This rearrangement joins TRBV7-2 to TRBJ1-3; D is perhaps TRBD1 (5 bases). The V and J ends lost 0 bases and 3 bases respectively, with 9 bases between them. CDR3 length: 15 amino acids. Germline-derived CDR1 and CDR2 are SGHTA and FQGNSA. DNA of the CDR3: TGTGCCAGCAGCTTAGCCGGGGGGGGTGGAAACACCATATATTTT. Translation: CASSLAGGGGNTIYF.